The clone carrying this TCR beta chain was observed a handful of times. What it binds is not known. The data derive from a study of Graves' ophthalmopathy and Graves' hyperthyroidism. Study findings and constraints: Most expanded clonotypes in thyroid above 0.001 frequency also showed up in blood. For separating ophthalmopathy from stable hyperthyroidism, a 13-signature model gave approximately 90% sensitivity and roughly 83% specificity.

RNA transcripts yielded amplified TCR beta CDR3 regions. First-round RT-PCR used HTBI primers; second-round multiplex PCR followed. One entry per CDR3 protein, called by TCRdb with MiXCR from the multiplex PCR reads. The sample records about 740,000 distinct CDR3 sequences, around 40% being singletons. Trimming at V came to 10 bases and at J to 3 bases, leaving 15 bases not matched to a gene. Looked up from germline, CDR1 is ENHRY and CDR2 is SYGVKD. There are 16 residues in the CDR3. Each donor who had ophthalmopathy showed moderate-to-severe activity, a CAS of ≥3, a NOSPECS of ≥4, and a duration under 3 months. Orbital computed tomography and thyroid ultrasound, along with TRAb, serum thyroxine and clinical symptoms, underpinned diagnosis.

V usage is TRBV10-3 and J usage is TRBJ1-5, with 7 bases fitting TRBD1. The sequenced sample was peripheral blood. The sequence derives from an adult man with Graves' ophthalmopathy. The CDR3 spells CASIKDRRRVNQPQHF. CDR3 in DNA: TGTGCCAGCATTAAGGACAGGCGGAGGGTCAATCAGCCCCAGCATTTT.